The source of this TCR beta chain is a study of blood T cell repertoires in COVID-19. Study details: Researchers got acute and convalescent COVID-19 samples from the United States, Italy and Spain.

Germline assignment: CDR1 SQVTM and CDR2 ANQGSEA. This CDR3 has 13 amino acids. The V and J ends lost 4 bases and 7 bases respectively, with 16 bases between them. For recovered donors of Cohort 3, there were two negative PCRs, clearance, or symptom resolution. Method: immunoSEQ multiplex PCR; TCRdb's copy keeps in-frame clones and lacks some. The repertoire holds around 250,000 clones, with around 86% as singletons. Sequences were obtained from PBMCs or T cells enriched from blood (not recorded which). The source of this sequence is a woman between 45 and 65 years old who had recovered from COVID-19. The chain uses TRBV29-1 and TRBJ1-1; D is perhaps TRBD1 (5 bases). CDR3 residues: CSVGHSYRSEAFF. The CDR3, as DNA: TGCAGCGTTGGTCACAGTTACAGGAGTGAAGCTTTCTTT.